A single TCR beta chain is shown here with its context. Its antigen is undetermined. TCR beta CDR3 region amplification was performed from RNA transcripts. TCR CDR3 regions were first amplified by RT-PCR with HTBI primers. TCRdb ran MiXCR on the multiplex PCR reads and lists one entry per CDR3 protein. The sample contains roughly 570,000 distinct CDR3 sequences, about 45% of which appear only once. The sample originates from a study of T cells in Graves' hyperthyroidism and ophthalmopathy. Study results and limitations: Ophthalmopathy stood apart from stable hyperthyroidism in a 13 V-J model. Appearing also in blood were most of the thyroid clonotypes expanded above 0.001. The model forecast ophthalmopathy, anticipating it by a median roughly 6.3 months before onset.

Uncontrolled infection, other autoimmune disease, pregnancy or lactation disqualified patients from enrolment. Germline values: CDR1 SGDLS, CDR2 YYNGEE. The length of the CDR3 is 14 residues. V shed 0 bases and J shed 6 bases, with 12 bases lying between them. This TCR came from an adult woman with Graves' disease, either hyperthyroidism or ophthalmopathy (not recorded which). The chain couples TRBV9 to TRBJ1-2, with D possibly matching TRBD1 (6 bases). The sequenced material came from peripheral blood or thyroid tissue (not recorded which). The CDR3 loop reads CASSVAAGVDGYTF. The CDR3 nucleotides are TGTGCCAGCAGCGTAGCTGCAGGGGTGGATGGCTACACCTTC. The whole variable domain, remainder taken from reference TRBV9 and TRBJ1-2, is DSGVTQTPKHLITATGQRVTLRCSPRSGDLSVYWYQQSLDQGLQFLIQYYNGEERAKGNILERFSAQQFPDLHSELNLSSLELGDSALYFCASSVAAGVDGYTFGSGTRLTVV.